This T cell receptor (beta chain) was obtained from a study of cytomegalovirus exposure and HLA in healthy donors. This clone has only a few counts. V shed 3 bases and J shed 2 bases, with 14 bases lying between them. From germline, CDR1 is KGHSH and CDR2 LQKENI. The CDR3 consists of 16 residues. The PCR was carried out with 60 Vbeta primers and 13 Jbeta primers. Sequencing used immunoSEQ multiplex PCR; TCRdb keeps in-frame clones, though not all of them. The sample yields under 250,000 clones, 70% to 80% seen once. Sequenced sample: PBMCs. The receptor was derived from a man aged 25-40 years in good health and CMV-seronegative. The chain employs TRBV18 and TRBJ1-5; D is unclear. The CDR3 loop reads CASSPGGGGGNQPQHF. DNA of the CDR3: TGTGCCAGCTCACCGGGAGGTGGCGGAGGCAATCAGCCCCAGCATTTT.